A selection of T cell receptor beta chains follows, all from one sample in a study of cytomegalovirus exposure and HLA in healthy donors. The data were produced by immunoSEQ multiplex PCR, yet TCRdb's version contains in-frame clones alone and is incomplete. The sample has some 150,000 clones, 80% to 95% seen once; the top ten hold 0.6% to 0.8%. The sample comprised PBMCs. Receptors were obtained from a young man in good health and CMV-seronegative. CDR3s include the opening cysteine and the closing phenylalanine or tryptophan. D genes are given only for firm matches. Size tells how often a clone was seen (once, few, many) or the class of an expanded clone, and some rows leave it out.

- | - | TRBJ1-4 | TRBV30 | CAWSPGVLEKLFF | TGTGCCTGGAGTCCGGGGGTTTTAGAAAAACTGTTTTTT
TRBD1 | - | TRBJ2-7 | TRBV27 | CASSFASGTGYEQYF | TGTGCCAGCAGTTTTGCCTCTGGGACAGGCTACGAGCAGTACTTC
TRBD2 | - | TRBJ2-1 | TRBV4-3 | CASSQEPSGRASYNEQFF | TGCGCCAGCAGCCAAGAACCCAGCGGGAGGGCTTCCTACAATGAGCAGTTCTTC
TRBD1 | - | TRBJ1-6 | TRBV29-1 | CSVAHDRENSPLHF | TGCAGCGTCGCCCACGACAGGGAGAATTCACCCCTCCACTTT
- | once | TRBJ1-2 | TRBV6-1 | CASSTLDSYGYTF | TGTGCCAGCAGTACTCTTGACAGTTATGGCTACACCTTC
- | - | TRBJ2-5 | TRBV10-2 | CASSWTKGETQYF | TGCGCCAGCAGTTGGACCAAGGGGGAGACCCAGTACTTC
TRBD2 | - | TRBJ2-5 | TRBV7-2 | CASSLGGTSGAGETQYF | TGTGCCAGCAGCTTAGGGGGTACGAGCGGGGCAGGAGAGACCCAGTACTTC
TRBD2 | - | TRBJ2-1 | TRBV27 | CASSFVAGINEQFF | TGTGCCAGCAGCTTCGTAGCGGGAATCAATGAGCAGTTCTTC
TRBD1 | - | TRBJ1-2 | TRBV10-2 | CASSPLPQGAGDGYTF | TGCGCCAGCAGCCCCCTGCCTCAGGGGGCAGGCGATGGCTACACCTTC
- | - | TRBJ1-5 | TRBV19 | CASSIGRTDNQPQHF | TGTGCCAGTAGTATTGGCAGAACCGACAATCAGCCCCAGCATTTT
TRBD2 | once | TRBJ2-2 | TRBV18 | CASSPQSLAGLNTGELFF | TGTGCCAGCTCACCCCAATCCCTAGCGGGGCTGAACACCGGGGAGCTGTTTTTT
TRBD1 | medium-sized | TRBJ1-4 | TRBV2 | CASSELPAGTATNEKLFF | TGTGCCAGCAGTGAACTCCCGGCGGGGACAGCAACTAATGAAAAACTGTTTTTT
- | - | TRBJ2-1 | TRBV7-7 | CAPSLRGGGEQFF | TGTGCCCCCTCATTGCGGGGTGGGGGTGAGCAGTTCTTC
- | - | TRBJ2-3 | TRBV7-7 | CEENSTDTQYF | TGTGAGGAGAACAGCACAGATACGCAGTATTTT
- | - | TRBJ2-5 | TRBV20-1 | CSAIWGPGQYF | TGCAGTGCTATTTGGGGCCCTGGTCAGTACTTC
- | - | TRBJ1-6 | TRBV19 | CASSSWGVNSPLHF | TGTGCCAGTAGTAGTTGGGGGGTGAATTCACCCCTCCACTTT
- | - | TRBJ1-1 | TRBV2 | CASPGGRWETFF | TGTGCCAGCCCCGGAGGCAGATGGGAAACTTTCTTT
TRBD2 | - | TRBJ2-5 | TRBV14 | CASSLGLGETQYF | TGTGCCAGCAGCCTTGGACTAGGAGAGACCCAGTACTTC
TRBD2 | - | TRBJ2-5 | TRBV5-1 | CASSLVGSGEETQYF | TGCGCCAGCAGCTTGGTGGGTAGCGGGGAAGAGACCCAGTACTTC
- | - | TRBJ1-1 | TRBV5-1 | CASSLAGVDYRAEAFF | TGCGCCAGCAGCTTGGCCGGGGTAGACTACAGGGCTGAAGCTTTCTTT
TRBD1 | - | TRBJ1-3 | TRBV7-2 | CASSPDRVNTIYF | TGTGCCAGCAGCCCGGACAGGGTTAACACCATATATTTT
TRBD1 | - | TRBJ1-1 | TRBV9 | CASSVQTGGTEAFF | TGTGCCAGCAGCGTCCAGACAGGGGGCACTGAAGCTTTCTTT
TRBD2 | - | TRBJ2-3 | TRBV7-6 | CASSLGAGGITDTQYF | TGTGCCAGCAGCTTAGGGGCGGGGGGGATAACAGATACGCAGTATTTT
TRBD1 | - | TRBJ1-2 | TRBV27 | CASRDLSQTGFYGYTF | TGTGCCAGCAGAGATCTTAGCCAGACAGGGTTTTATGGCTACACCTTC
- | once | TRBJ2-1 | TRBV19 | CASRASYNEQFF | TGTGCCAGTAGGGCATCGTACAATGAGCAGTTCTTC
TRBD1 | - | TRBJ2-2 | TRBV5-1 | CASSAHRQGTGELFF | TGCGCCAGCAGCGCACATCGACAGGGGACCGGGGAGCTGTTTTTT
- | - | TRBJ2-2 | TRBV5-1 | CASSLFAGHEGGELFF | TGCGCCAGCAGCTTGTTTGCCGGGCATGAGGGCGGGGAGCTGTTTTTT
TRBD1 | once | TRBJ1-2 | TRBV5-4 | CASSLALRDRGQANYGYTF | TGTGCCAGCAGCTTAGCGCTTCGAGACAGGGGGCAAGCTAACTATGGCTACACCTTC
TRBD2 | once | TRBJ2-2 | TRBV28 | CASSWGSGDTGELFF | TGTGCCAGCAGTTGGGGTAGCGGGGACACCGGGGAGCTGTTTTTT
TRBD1 | - | TRBJ2-1 | TRBV2 | CASSPGQGYNEQFF | TGTGCCAGCAGCCCGGGACAGGGGTACAATGAGCAGTTCTTC
- | - | TRBJ2-6 | TRBV5-1 | CASSLAAGAPGANVLTF | TGCGCCAGCAGCTTGGCCGCGGGGGCGCCCGGGGCCAACGTCCTGACTTTC
- | - | TRBJ2-3 | TRBV9 | CASALVGTDTQYF | TGTGCCAGCGCTTTAGTGGGCACAGATACGCAGTATTTT
- | - | TRBJ1-2 | TRBV4-1 | CASSQDRQGHYGYTF | TGCGCCAGCAGCCAAGATCGCCAGGGGCACTATGGCTACACCTTC
- | - | TRBJ1-2 | TRBV6-5 | CASSYAQGHYGYTF | TGTGCCAGCAGTTATGCACAGGGACACTATGGCTACACCTTC
TRBD1 | - | TRBJ2-5 | TRBV11-2 | CASSAGTGGNQYF | TGTGCCAGCAGCGCCGGGACAGGGGGAAACCAGTACTTC
TRBD1 | - | TRBJ2-5 | TRBV30 | CAWRWPGQGAGAQGLYF | TGTGCCTGGAGATGGCCGGGACAGGGGGCTGGGGCTCAGGGGTTGTACTTC
- | - | TRBJ2-1 | TRBV4-3 | CASSPERAGVMNEQFF | TGCGCCAGCAGCCCAGAAAGAGCCGGGGTTATGAATGAGCAGTTCTTC
TRBD2 | - | TRBJ2-3 | TRBV5-8 | CASSLASGANTDTQYF | TGTGCCAGCAGCTTGGCTAGCGGAGCTAACACAGATACGCAGTATTTT
- | - | TRBJ1-4 | TRBV10-3 | CAIRGDATNEKLFF | TGTGCCATCAGGGGAGATGCAACTAATGAAAAACTGTTTTTT
TRBD2 | - | TRBJ2-1 | TRBV5-4 | CASSSQTSVNNEQFF | TGTGCCAGCAGCTCCCAGACTAGCGTCAACAATGAGCAGTTCTTC
- | - | TRBJ1-5 | TRBV30 | CAWSVTQAINQPQHF | TGTGCCTGGAGTGTAACACAGGCGATCAATCAGCCCCAGCATTTT